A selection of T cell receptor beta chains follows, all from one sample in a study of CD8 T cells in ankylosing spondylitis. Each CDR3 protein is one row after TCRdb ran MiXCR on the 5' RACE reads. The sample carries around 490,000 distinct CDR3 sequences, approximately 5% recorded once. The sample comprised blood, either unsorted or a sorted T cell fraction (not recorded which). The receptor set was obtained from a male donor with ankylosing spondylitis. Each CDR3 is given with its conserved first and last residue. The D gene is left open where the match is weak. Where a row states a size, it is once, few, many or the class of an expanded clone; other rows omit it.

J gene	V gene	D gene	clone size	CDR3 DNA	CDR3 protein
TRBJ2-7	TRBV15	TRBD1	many	TGTGCCACCAGCAGAGGAGACAGGGGGCTCGACGAGCAGTACTTC	CATSRGDRGLDEQYF
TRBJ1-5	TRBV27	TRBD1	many	TGTGCCAGCAACAGGGGAGTAAGAGGGGATCAGCCCCAGCATTTT	CASNRGVRGDQPQHF
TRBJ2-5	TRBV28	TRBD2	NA	TGTGCCAGCAGTTCCGGACTAGCGGGGGATCAAGAGACCCAGTACTTC	CASSSGLAGDQETQYF
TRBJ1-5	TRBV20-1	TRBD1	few	TGCAGTGCGACGAACAGGGGGTATAGCAATCAGCCCCAGCATTTT	CSATNRGYSNQPQHF
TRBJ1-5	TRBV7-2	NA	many	TGTGCCAGCAGCTTAGAGCCGGGGCCCAGCAATCAGCCCCAGCATTTT	CASSLEPGPSNQPQHF
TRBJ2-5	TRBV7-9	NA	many	TGTGCCAGCACCGAATGGACGGGGGTCGGCAAAGAGACCCAGTACTTC	CASTEWTGVGKETQYF
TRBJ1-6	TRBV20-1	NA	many	TGCAGTGCTTTCCGACCGGGACAATATAATTCACCCCTCCACTTT	CSAFRPGQYNSPLHF
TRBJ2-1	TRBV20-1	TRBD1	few	TGCAGTGCTGGGGACAGGGGCTTTGGCGAGCAGTTCTTC	CSAGDRGFGEQFF
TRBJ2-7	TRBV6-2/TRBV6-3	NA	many	TGTGCCAGCAGTTACACCTACGAGCAGTACTTC	CASSYTYEQYF
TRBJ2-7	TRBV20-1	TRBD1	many	TGCAGTGGGGGAGGGGGACAGGGTCCGGCCGAGCAGTACTTC	CSGGGGQGPAEQYF
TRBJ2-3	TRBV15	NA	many	TGTGCCACCAGCAGAGAAGCGGGTGCACCCACTAGCACAGATACGCAGTATTTT	CATSREAGAPTSTDTQYF
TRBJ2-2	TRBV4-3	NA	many	TGCGCCAGCAGCCAAGATTATGACACTCAGGATACCGGGGAGCTGTTTTTT	CASSQDYDTQDTGELFF
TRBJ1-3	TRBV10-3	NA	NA	TGTGCCATCAGCCCCGGAGGAAACACCATATATTTT	CAISPGGNTIYF
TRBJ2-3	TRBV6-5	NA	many	TGTGCCAGCAGTTTTCATCAGGGTGCGGGCACAGATACGCAGTATTTT	CASSFHQGAGTDTQYF